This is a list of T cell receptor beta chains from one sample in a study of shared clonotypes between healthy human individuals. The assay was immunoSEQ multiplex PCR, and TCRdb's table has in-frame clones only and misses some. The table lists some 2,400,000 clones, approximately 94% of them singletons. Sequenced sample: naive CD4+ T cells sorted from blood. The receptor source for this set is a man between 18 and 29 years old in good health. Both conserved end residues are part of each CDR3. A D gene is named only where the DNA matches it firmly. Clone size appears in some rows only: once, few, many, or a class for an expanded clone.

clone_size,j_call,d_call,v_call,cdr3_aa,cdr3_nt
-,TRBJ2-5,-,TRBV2,CASSQEETQYF,TGTGCCAGCAGCCAAGAAGAGACCCAGTACTTC
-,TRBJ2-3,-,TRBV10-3,CAISEWAGDTDTQYF,TGTGCCATCAGTGAGTGGGCTGGGGACACAGATACGCAGTATTTT
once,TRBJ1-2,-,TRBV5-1,CASSLVLGTNYGYTF,TGCGCCAGCAGCTTGGTTCTAGGAACTAACTATGGCTACACCTTC
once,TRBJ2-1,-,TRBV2,CASSELGPYNEQFF,TGTGCCAGCAGTGAATTGGGACCGTACAATGAGCAGTTCTTC
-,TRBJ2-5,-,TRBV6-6,CASSYIRGVETQYF,TGTGCCAGCAGTTATATCAGGGGCGTCGAGACCCAGTACTTC
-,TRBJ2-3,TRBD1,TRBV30,CAWRGQGRDTQYF,TGTGCCTGGAGAGGACAGGGTCGGGATACGCAGTATTTT
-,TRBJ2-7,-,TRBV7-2,CASTIGGRNRGIREQYF,TGTGCCAGCACCATTGGGGGGAGAAACAGAGGGATCCGCGAGCAGTACTTC
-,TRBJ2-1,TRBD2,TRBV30,CAWNVGLAGYNEQFF,TGTGCCTGGAATGTCGGACTAGCGGGGTACAATGAGCAGTTCTTC
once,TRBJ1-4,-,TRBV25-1,CASSEYGAANEKLFF,TGTGCCAGCAGTGAATATGGGGCAGCTAATGAAAAACTGTTTTTT
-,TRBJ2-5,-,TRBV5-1,CASSLGLGVAQETQYF,TGCGCCAGCAGCCTCGGTTTGGGGGTTGCCCAAGAGACCCAGTACTTC
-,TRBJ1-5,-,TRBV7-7,CASSLAPPCSNQPQHF,TGTGCTAGCAGCTTAGCACCCCCCTGTAGCAATCAGCCCCAGCATTTT
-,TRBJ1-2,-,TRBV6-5,CATMFYGYTF,TGTGCCACTATGTTCTATGGCTACACCTTC
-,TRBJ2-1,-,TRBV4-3,CASSQVNTVAYNEQFF,TGCGCCAGCAGCCAAGTTAACACCGTCGCCTACAATGAGCAGTTCTTC
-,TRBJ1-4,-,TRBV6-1,CASSELGEKLFF,TGTGCCAGCAGTGAGTTAGGGGAAAAACTGTTTTTT
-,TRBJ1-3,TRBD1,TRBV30,CAWADRGYSGNTIYF,TGTGCCTGGGCGGACAGGGGCTACTCTGGAAACACCATATATTTT
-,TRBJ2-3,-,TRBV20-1,CSTYRKDTQYF,TGCAGTACGTACCGGAAAGATACGCAGTATTTT
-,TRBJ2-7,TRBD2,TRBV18,CASSPISGKYEQYF,TGTGCCAGCTCACCGATTAGCGGGAAGTACGAGCAGTACTTC
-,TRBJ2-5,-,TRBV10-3,CAISERGETQYF,TGTGCCATCAGTGAGAGAGGGGAGACCCAGTACTTC
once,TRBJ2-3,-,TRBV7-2,CASSSSRTDTQYF,TGTGCCAGCAGCTCCTCCCGCACAGATACGCAGTATTTT
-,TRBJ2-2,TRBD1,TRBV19,CASGTGGNIRDTGELFF,TGTGCCAGTGGAACAGGGGGCAATATTAGGGACACCGGGGAGCTGTTTTTT
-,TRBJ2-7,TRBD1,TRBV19,CASSRTGSPYEQYF,TGTGCCAGTAGTAGGACAGGGTCGCCCTACGAGCAGTACTTC
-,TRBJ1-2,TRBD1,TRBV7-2,CASRGQGNPYGYTF,TGTGCCAGCAGAGGACAGGGGAACCCCTATGGCTACACCTTC
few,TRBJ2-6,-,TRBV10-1,CASSESSANVLTF,TGCGCCAGCAGTGAGTCGAGTGCCAACGTCCTGACTTTC
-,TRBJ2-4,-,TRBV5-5,CASSFSLGQTKNIQYF,TGTGCCAGCAGCTTCTCGTTAGGACAGACCAAAAACATTCAGTACTTC
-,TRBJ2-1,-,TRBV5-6,CASSLYNEQFF,TGTGCCAGCAGCTTGTACAATGAGCAGTTCTTC
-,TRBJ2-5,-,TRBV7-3,CASSTGYSETQYF,TGTGCCAGCAGCACAGGGTATTCGGAGACCCAGTACTTC
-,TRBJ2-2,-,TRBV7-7,CASSSVDLAGGELFF,TGTGCTAGCAGCTCCGTTGATCTAGCTGGCGGGGAGCTGTTTTTT
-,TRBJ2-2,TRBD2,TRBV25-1,CASGLAGGNTGELFF,TGTGCCAGCGGCCTAGCGGGGGGCAACACCGGGGAGCTGTTTTTT
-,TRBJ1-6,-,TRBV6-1,CASSERAENSPLHF,TGTGCCAGCAGTGAAAGGGCAGAAAATTCACCCCTCCACTTT
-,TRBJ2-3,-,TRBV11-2,CASRPSGAVADTQYF,TGTGCCAGCAGACCCTCAGGGGCGGTTGCAGATACGCAGTATTTT
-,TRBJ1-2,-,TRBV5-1,CASSLGGGYTF,TGCGCCAGCAGCTTAGGGGGTGGCTACACCTTC
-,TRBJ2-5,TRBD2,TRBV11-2,CASSLSLAGGLQETQYF,TGTGCCAGCAGCTTATCGCTAGCGGGAGGACTCCAAGAGACCCAGTACTTC
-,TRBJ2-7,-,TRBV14,CASSRLSGSYEQYF,TGTGCCAGCAGCCGCCTTAGTGGAAGCTACGAGCAGTACTTC
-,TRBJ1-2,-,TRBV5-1,CASSLWGKDYGYTF,TGCGCCAGCAGCTTGTGGGGGAAAGACTATGGCTACACCTTC
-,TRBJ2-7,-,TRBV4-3,CASSQGTGVSFYEQYF,TGCGCCAGCAGCCAAGGAACGGGAGTGAGTTTCTACGAGCAGTACTTC
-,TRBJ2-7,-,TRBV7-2,CASSPRMQGGEQYF,TGTGCCAGCAGCCCCCGGATGCAGGGTGGGGAGCAGTACTTC
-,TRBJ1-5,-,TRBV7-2,CASSFFVLGNQPQHF,TGTGCCAGCAGCTTTTTCGTGTTGGGAAATCAGCCCCAGCATTTT
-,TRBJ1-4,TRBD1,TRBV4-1,CASSRPGQGQDEKLFF,TGCGCCAGCAGCCGCCCGGGACAGGGGCAAGACGAAAAACTGTTTTTT
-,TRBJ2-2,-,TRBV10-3,CAVRGLITGELFF,TGTGCCGTTAGGGGTTTGATCACCGGGGAGCTGTTTTTT
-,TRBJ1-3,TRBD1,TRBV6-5,CASTEGARGNTIYF,TGTGCCAGCACCGAGGGGGCGCGAGGAAACACCATATATTTT
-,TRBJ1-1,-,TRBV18,CASSPQKGGGTEAFF,TGTGCCAGCTCACCACAAAAGGGCGGGGGGACTGAAGCTTTCTTT
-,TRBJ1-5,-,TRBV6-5,CASSDRDSNQPQHF,TGTGCCAGCAGCGACAGAGATAGCAATCAGCCCCAGCATTTT
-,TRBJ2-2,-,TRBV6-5,CASSYLDRNTGELFF,TGTGCCAGCAGTTACCTCGACAGGAACACCGGGGAGCTGTTTTTT
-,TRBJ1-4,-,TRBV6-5,CASSYSGVREKLFF,TGTGCCAGCAGTTACTCGGGGGTTAGAGAAAAACTGTTTTTT
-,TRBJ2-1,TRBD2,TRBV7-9,CASGLAGGLLNEQFF,TGTGCCAGTGGACTAGCGGGAGGGCTGCTAAATGAGCAGTTCTTC
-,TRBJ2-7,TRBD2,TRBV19,CASSDTGTSGTYEQYF,TGTGCCAGTAGTGACACCGGGACTAGCGGGACCTACGAGCAGTACTTC
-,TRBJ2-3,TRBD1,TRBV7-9,CASSLPEPDRETDTQYF,TGTGCCAGCAGCTTACCGGAACCGGACAGGGAGACAGATACGCAGTATTTT
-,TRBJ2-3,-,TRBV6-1,CASSERRGGNPGTDTQYF,TGTGCCAGCAGTGAACGGAGAGGGGGTAATCCGGGCACAGATACGCAGTATTTT
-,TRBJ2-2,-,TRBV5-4,CASSSPSGDTGELFF,TGTGCCAGCAGCTCGCCGTCGGGGGATACCGGGGAGCTGTTTTTT
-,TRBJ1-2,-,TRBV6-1,CASTSVLYGYTF,TGTGCCAGCACATCGGTACTCTATGGCTACACCTTC
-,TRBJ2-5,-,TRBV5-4,CASSLWGNQETQYF,TGTGCCAGCAGCTTGTGGGGGAATCAAGAGACCCAGTACTTC
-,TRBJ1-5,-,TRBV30,CAWSGAVSNQPQHF,TGTGCCTGGAGTGGGGCAGTTAGCAATCAGCCCCAGCATTTT
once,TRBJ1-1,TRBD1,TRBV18,CASSPRTGGRGTEAFF,TGTGCCAGCTCACCACGGACAGGGGGCCGAGGCACTGAAGCTTTCTTT
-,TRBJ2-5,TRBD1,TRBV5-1,CASSSGQLKQGETQYF,TGCGCCAGCAGCTCGGGACAGCTGAAGCAGGGGGAGACCCAGTACTTC
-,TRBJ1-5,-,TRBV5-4,CASSTDNQPQHF,TGTGCCAGCAGCACCGACAATCAGCCCCAGCATTTT
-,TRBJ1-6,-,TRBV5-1,CASSLRQGQGPLHF,TGCGCCAGCAGCCTGCGGCAGGGGCAAGGACCCCTCCACTTT
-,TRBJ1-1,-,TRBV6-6,CASSPNTEAFF,TGTGCCAGCAGCCCCAACACTGAAGCTTTCTTT
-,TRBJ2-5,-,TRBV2,CASRTDLQETQYF,TGTGCCAGCAGGACAGATTTACAAGAGACCCAGTACTTC
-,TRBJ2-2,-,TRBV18,CASSHPSGRAGTGELFF,TGTGCCAGCTCACATCCCTCCGGCAGGGCGGGCACCGGGGAGCTGTTTTTT